This T cell receptor (beta chain) was captured by sequencing in a study of blood T cells in healthy people across ages. The CDR3 consists of 14 residues. Germline CDR1 MNHNS, CDR2 SASEGT. V dropped 3 bases and J dropped 5 bases, with 13 bases sitting between them. This clonotype was observed once. The antigen remains unidentified. With a J-beta primer mix and a sample-barcoded 5' primer, a second PCR ran about 7 to 12 cycles. All cDNA molecules were each tagged by a template-switch adaptor with 12 random nucleotides. TCRdb itself ran the 5' RACE reads through MiXCR, one entry per CDR3 protein. The top ten hold 5% to 7% of the sample, which has over 1,200,000 distinct CDR3 sequences, 59% seen once. Study-level points and caveats: TCR beta diversity, measured per million T cells, fell in a roughly linear way with age. It was the long-lived donors that had more naive CD4+ cells and higher diversity than aged donors. A conclusive naive versus antigen-experienced comparison was prevented by the unsorted PBMCs.

The rearrangement links TRBV6-1 to TRBJ2-5; D gene unclear. The TCR originated in a young man in good health. Source material: blood. The CDR3 DNA sequence: TGTGCCAGCAGTGAGGGAATTTCACGGGAGACCCAGTACTTC. Translated: CASSEGISRETQYF.